This TCR beta chain was obtained from a study of blood T cell repertoires in COVID-19. Study-level background: The samples span acute and convalescent COVID-19 from the United States, Italy and Spain.

Participants were aged roughly 18 to 95 years, lived in 20 to 30 US areas, and enrolled virtually. Clinical history reported by participants formed the basis on which cohorts were assigned. V was pared by 2 bases and J by 10 bases, with 10 bases between. Germline V lookup: CDR1 SGDLS, CDR2 YYNGEE. There are 12 residues in the CDR3. TCRdb's copy holds only in-frame clones and misses some; the assay was immunoSEQ multiplex PCR. The data show some 180,000 clones, about 80% seen once. This receptor was taken from a man aged 60-69 years who had been exposed to COVID-19. Specimen: PBMCs or T cells enriched from blood (not recorded which). V is TRBV9 and J is TRBJ2-1; D remains unclear. The CDR3 DNA reads TGTGCCAGCAGCGTTGGGCCAAGGGAGCAGTTCTTC. Its protein is CASSVGPREQFF. The complete variable domain, with remaining parts taken from reference TRBV9 and TRBJ2-1, reads DSGVTQTPKHLITATGQRVTLRCSPRSGDLSVYWYQQSLDQGLQFLIQYYNGEERAKGNILERFSAQQFPDLHSELNLSSLELGDSALYFCASSVGPREQFFGPGTRLTVL.